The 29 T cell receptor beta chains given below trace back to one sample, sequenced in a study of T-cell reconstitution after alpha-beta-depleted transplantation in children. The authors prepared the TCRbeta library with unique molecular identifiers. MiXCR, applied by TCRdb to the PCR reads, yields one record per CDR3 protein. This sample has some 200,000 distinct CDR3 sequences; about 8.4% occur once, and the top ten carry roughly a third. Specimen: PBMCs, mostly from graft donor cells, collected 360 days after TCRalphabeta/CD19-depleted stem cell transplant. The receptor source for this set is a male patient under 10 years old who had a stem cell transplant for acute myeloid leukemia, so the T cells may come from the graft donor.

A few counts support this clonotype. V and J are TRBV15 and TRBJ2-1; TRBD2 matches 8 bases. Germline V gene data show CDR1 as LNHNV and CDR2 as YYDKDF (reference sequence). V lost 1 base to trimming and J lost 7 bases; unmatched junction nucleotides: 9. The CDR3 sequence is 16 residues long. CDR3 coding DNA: TGTGCCACCAGCAGAGTGGTCGGGAGGGCCCGTAATGAGCAGTTCTTC. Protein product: CATSRVVGRARNEQFF.

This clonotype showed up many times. CDR3 residues: CSARDRGGEQYV. DNA for the CDR3: TGCAGTGCTAGAGACCGGGGCGGCGAGCAGTACGTC. The chain is built from TRBV20-1 and TRBJ2-7; D may correspond to TRBD1 or TRBD2 (5 bases each). There are 12 residues in the CDR3. V gave up 0 bases and J gave up 6 bases, with 9 bases separating them. Germline V lookup: CDR1 DFQATT, CDR2 SNEGSKA (reference sequence).

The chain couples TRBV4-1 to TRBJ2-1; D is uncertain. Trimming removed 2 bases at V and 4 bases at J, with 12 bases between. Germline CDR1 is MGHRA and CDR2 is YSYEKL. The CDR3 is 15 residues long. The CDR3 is CASSQRAGSYNEQFF. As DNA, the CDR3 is TGCGCCAGCAGCCAAAGGGCCGGCAGTTACAATGAGCAGTTCTTC.

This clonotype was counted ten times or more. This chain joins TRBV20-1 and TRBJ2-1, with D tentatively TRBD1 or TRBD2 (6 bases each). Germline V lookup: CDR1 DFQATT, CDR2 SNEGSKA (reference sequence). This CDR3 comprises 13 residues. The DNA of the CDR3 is TGCAGCCTAAGGGGGGAGTGGGACAATGAGCAGTTCTTC. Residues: CSLRGEWDNEQFF.

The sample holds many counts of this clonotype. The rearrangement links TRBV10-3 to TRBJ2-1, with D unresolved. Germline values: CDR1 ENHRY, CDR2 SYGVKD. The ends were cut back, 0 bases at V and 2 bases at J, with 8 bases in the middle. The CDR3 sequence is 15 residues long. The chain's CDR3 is CAISESSAAYNEQFF. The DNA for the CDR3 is TGTGCCATCAGTGAGTCCTCCGCGGCCTACAATGAGCAGTTCTTC.

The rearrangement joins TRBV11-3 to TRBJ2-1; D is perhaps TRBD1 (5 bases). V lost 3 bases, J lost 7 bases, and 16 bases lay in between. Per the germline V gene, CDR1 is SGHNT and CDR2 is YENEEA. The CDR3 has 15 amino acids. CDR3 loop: CASSFRIGAMNEQFF. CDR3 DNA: TGTGCCAGCAGCTTTCGTATAGGGGCTATGAATGAGCAGTTCTTC.

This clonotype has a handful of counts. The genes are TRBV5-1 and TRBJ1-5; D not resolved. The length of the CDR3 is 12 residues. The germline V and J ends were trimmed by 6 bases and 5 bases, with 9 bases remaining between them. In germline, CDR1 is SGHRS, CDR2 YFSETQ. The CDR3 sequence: CASTEGHQPQHF. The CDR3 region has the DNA TGCGCCAGCACCGAAGGTCATCAGCCCCAGCATTTT.

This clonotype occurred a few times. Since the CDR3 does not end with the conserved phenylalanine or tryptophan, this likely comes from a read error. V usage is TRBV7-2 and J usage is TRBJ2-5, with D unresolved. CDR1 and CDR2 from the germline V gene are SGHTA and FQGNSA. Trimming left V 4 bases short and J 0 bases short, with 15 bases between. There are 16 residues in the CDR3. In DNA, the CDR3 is TGTGCCAGCAGCTCAAGCAAGACGGCCTACCAAGAGACCCAGTACTCC. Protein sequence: CASSSSKTAYQETQYS.

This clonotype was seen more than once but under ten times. In DNA form, the CDR3 reads TGTGCCAGCAGCGCGGGCCAGCTCCAAGAGACCCAGTACTTC. It yields the protein CASSAGQLQETQYF. The gene calls are TRBV5-5 and TRBJ2-5; tentative D call: TRBD2 (5 bases). There are 14 residues in the CDR3. V lost 4 bases and J lost 1, with 11 bases in between. Germline V gene lookup returns CDR1 SGHKS and CDR2 YYEKEE (reference sequence).

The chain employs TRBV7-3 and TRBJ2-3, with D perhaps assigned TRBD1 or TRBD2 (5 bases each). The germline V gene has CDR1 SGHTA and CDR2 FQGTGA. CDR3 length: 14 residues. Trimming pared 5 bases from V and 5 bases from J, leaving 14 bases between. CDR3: CASSPGTQQDTQYF. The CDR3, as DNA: TGTGCCAGCAGCCCTGGGACCCAACAAGATACGCAGTATTTT.

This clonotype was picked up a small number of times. The chain's CDR3 is CASSTNWVLTSPLHF. CDR3 DNA sequence: TGTGCCAGCAGTACCAACTGGGTTCTAACTTCACCCCTCCACTTT. The chain recombines TRBV2 with TRBJ1-6, with no clear D. The germline V and J ends were trimmed by 5 bases and 9 bases, with 17 bases remaining between them. The CDR3 is 15 amino acids. Germline CDR1 reads SNHLY; CDR2 reads FYNNEI.

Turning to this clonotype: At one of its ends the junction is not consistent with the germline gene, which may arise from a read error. The CDR3 sequence: CASSLAGVYEQCF. For the CDR3, the DNA is TGTGCCAGCAGTTTAGCGGGAGTCTACGAGCAGTGCTTC. The V call is TRBV28, the J call TRBJ2-7; TRBD2 matches at 7 bases. This CDR3 has 13 amino acids. Germline V gives CDR1 MDHEN, CDR2 SYDVKM.

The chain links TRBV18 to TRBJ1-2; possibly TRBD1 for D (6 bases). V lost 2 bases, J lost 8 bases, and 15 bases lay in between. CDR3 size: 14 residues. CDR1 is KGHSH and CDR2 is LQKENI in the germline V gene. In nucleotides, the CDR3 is TGTGCCAGCTCACCAACCCAGGGGCACCTGGGCTACACCTTC. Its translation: CASSPTQGHLGYTF.

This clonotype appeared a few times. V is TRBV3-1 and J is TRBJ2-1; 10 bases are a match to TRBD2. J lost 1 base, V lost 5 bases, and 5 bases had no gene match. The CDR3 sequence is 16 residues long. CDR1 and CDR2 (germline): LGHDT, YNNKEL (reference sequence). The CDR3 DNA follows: TGTGCCAGCAGCGTCTCTAGCGGGAGTTCCTACAATGAGCAGTTCTTC. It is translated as CASSVSSGSSYNEQFF.

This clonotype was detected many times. The CDR3 reads CASSQHQAGSTGELFF. The CDR3 DNA sequence: TGCGCCAGCAGCCAACACCAAGCGGGAAGCACCGGGGAGCTGTTTTTT. The rearrangement links TRBV4-3 to TRBJ2-2; 7 bases are a match to TRBD2. CDR1 is LGHNA and CDR2 is YSLEER in the germline V gene. The ends lost 2 bases at V and 4 bases at J; junction bases unmatched: 7. The CDR3 loop spans 16 amino acids.

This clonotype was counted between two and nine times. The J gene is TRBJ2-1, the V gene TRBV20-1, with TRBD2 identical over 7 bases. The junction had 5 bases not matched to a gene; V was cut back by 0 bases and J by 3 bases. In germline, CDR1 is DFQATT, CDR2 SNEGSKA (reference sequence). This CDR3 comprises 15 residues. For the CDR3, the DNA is TGCAGTGCTAGAGATCGGATAGCGGGCTACAATGAGCAGTTCTTC. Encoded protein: CSARDRIAGYNEQFF.

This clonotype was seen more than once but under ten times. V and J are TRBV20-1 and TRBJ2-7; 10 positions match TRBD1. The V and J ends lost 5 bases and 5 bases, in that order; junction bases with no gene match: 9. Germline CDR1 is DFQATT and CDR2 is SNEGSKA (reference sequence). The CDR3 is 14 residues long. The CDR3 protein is CSASRQGARDEQYF. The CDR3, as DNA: TGCAGTGCTTCGAGACAGGGGGCTCGAGACGAGCAGTACTTC.

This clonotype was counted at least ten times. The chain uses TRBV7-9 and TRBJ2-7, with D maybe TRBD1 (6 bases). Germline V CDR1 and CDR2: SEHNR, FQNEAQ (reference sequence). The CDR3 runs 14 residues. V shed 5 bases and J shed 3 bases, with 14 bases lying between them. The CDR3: CASSLLPDSYEQYV. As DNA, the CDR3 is TGTGCCAGCAGCCTACTACCGGACAGCTACGAGCAGTACGTC.

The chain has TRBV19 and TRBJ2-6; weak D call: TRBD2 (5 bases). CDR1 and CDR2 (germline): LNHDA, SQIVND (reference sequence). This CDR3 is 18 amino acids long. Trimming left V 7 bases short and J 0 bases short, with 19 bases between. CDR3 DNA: TGTGCCAGTAAAGGCCCCCGGGGAACCAGCTCTGGGGCCAACGTCCTGACTTTC. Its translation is CASKGPRGTSSGANVLTF.

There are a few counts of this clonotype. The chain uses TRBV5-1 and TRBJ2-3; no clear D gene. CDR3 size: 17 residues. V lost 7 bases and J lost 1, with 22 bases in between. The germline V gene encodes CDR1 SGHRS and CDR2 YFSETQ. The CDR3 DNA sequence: TGCGCCAGCCATTACACGAGGAATCCGTGGGGCACAGATACGCAGTATTTT. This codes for CASHYTRNPWGTDTQYF.

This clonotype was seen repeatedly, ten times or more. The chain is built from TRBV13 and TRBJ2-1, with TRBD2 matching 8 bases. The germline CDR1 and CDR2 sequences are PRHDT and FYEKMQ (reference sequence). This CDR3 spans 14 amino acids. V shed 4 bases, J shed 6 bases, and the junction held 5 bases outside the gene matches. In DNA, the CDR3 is TGTGCCAGCAGCTCAGAGACTAGCGTCAATGAGCAGTTCTTC. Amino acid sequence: CASSSETSVNEQFF.

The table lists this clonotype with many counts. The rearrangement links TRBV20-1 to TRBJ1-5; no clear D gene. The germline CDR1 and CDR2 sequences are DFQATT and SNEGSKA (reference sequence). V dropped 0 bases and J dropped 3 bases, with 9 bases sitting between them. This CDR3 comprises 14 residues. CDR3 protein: CSARDPRDNQPQHF. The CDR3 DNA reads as TGCAGTGCTAGAGATCCTAGGGACAATCAGCCCCAGCATTTT.

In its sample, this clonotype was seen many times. In nucleotides, the CDR3 is TGTGCCAGCAGTCCAAACGTGGGGTGGGATTCACCCCTCCACTTT. This encodes CASSPNVGWDSPLHF. This rearrangement joins TRBV12-3 or TRBV12-4 to TRBJ1-6, with no clear D. Trimming took off 5 bases at V and 8 bases at J, with 16 bases between the two ends. CDR3 length: 15 amino acids.

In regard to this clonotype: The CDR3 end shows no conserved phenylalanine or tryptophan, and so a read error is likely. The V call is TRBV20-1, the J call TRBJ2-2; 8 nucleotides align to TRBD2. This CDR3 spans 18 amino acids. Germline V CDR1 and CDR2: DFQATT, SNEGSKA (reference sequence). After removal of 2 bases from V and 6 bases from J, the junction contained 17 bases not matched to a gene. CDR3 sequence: CSARRPLGLVGKAGELFY. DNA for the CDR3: TGCAGTGCTAGACGACCCCTGGGACTAGTCGGAAAAGCCGGGGAGCTGTTTTAT.

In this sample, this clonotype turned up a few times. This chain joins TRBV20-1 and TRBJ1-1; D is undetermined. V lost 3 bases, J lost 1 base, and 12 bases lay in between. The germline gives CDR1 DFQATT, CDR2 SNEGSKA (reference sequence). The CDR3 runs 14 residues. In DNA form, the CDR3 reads TGCAGTGCTAGGAGTACGGGGTGGAACACTGAAGCTTTCTTT. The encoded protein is CSARSTGWNTEAFF.

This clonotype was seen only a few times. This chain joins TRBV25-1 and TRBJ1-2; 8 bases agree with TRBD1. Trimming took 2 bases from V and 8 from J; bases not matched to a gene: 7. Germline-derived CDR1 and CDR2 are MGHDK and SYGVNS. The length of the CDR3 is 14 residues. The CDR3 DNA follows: TGTGCCAGCAGTGAAAAGCCAGGGGGCGACGGCTACACCTTC. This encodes CASSEKPGGDGYTF.

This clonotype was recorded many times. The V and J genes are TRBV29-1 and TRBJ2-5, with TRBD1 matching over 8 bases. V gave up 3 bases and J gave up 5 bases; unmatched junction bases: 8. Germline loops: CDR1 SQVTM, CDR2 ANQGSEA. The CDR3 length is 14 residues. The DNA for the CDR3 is TGCAGCGTTGAGGGGCAGGGGGCGGGGGAGACCCAGTACTTC. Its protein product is CSVEGQGAGETQYF.

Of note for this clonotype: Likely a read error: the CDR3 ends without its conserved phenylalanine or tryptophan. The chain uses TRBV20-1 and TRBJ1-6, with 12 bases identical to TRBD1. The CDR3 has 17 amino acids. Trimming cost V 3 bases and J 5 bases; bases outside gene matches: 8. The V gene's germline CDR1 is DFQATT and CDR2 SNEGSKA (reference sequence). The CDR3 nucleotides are TGCAGTGCTAGGGTGGGACAGGGGGCACCGGATAATTCACCCCTCCACTGT. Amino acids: CSARVGQGAPDNSPLHC.

The CDR3 coding sequence is TGTGCCAGCTCACTCCTTGGGAGCCAGGGGAGAGGACGCCATGAAAAACTGTTTTTT. The encoded protein is CASSLLGSQGRGRHEKLFF. The V gene is TRBV18, the J gene TRBJ1-4, with D tentatively TRBD1 (6 bases). V gave up 4 bases and J gave up 6 bases, with 27 bases separating them. This CDR3 comprises 19 residues. In germline, CDR1 is KGHSH, CDR2 LQKENI.